The subject of this entry is one TCR beta chain. Its matching antigen is unknown. This entry comes from a study of neoadjuvant anti-PD-1 for oral cavity cancer. Study details: Most patients had three to four biweekly doses of 3 mg/kg nivolumab before resection. Patients without progression got a fourth dose around day 43.

Six replicates per PBMC sample, mostly from roughly 500 ng of genomic DNA. Produced via immunoSEQ multiplex PCR; TCRdb's table is partial and in-frame only. The sample includes 84,000 or so clones, 84% of them seen just once. Germline V lookup: CDR1 LGHNA, CDR2 YNFKEQ. V shed 0 bases and J 4 bases; nucleotides not matched to a gene: 6. This CDR3 is 15 amino acids long. Study-wide findings and caveats: PBMC Gini-index clonality exceeded responders' in non-responders post-nivolumab.

J is TRBJ2-7 and V is TRBV4-2; 7 bases are a match to TRBD2. The starting material was PBMCs, obtained before nivolumab (anti-PD-1) treatment. The receptor comes from a person aged 35 to 85 with oral cavity squamous cell carcinoma. This CDR3 is CASSQDDAGVYEQYF. The CDR3 DNA reads TGTGCCAGCAGCCAAGATGATGCGGGAGTTTACGAGCAGTACTTC.